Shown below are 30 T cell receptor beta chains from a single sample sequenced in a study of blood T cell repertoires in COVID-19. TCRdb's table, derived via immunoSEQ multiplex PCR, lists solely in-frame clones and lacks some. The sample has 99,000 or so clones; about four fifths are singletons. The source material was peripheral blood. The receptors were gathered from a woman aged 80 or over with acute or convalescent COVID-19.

In DNA form, the CDR3 reads TGTGCCAGCAGTCCCCCCGGGAAGGGAGGGGAGACCCAGTACTTC. This sequence encodes CASSPPGKGGETQYF. The rearrangement joins TRBV28 to TRBJ2-5, with TRBD2 matching over 7 bases. In germline, CDR1 is MDHEN, CDR2 SYDVKM. This CDR3 contains 15 residues. J lost 5 bases, V lost 5 bases, and 11 bases had no gene match.

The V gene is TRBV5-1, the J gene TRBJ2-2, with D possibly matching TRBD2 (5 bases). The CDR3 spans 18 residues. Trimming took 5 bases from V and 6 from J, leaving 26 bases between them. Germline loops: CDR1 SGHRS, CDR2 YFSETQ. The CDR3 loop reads CASRSRLQQTIDPGELFF. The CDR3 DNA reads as TGCGCCAGCAGGTCCAGACTACAGCAAACCATCGACCCCGGGGAGCTGTTTTTT.

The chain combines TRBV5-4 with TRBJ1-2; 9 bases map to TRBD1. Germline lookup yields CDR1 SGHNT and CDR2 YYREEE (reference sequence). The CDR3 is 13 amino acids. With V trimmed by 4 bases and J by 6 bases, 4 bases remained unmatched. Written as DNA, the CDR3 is TGTGCCAGCAGCCTCACAGGGGGCCATGGCTACACCTTC. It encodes CASSLTGGHGYTF.

The CDR3, as DNA: TGTGCCAGCAGCCAGCCGACAGGGACCCAAGAGACCCAGTACTTC. Its translation is CASSQPTGTQETQYF. This sequence joins TRBV3-1 (or the pseudogene TRBV3-2) and TRBJ2-5; 7 positions match TRBD1. Germline assignment: CDR1 LGHDT and CDR2 YNNKEL (reference sequence). This CDR3 spans 15 amino acids. V shed 3 bases and J 1 base; nucleotides not matched to a gene: 5.

The chain's CDR3 is CASSPSGTPKQETQYF. CDR3 DNA: TGTGCCAGCAGTCCCTCCGGGACACCCAAACAAGAGACCCAGTACTTC. The J gene is TRBJ2-5, the V gene TRBV28; tentatively, D is TRBD1 (6 bases). Germline CDR1 is MDHEN and CDR2 is SYDVKM. CDR3 length: 16 residues. Between the trimmed V and J ends, which lost 5 bases and 2 bases, there was a span of 18 bases.

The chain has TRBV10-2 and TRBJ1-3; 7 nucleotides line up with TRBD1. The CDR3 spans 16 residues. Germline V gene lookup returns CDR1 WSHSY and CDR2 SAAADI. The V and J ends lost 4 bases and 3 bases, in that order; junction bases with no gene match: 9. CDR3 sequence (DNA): TGCGCCAGCAGTGTGTCGGGACAGTTTTTTGGAAACACCATATATTTT. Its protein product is CASSVSGQFFGNTIYF.

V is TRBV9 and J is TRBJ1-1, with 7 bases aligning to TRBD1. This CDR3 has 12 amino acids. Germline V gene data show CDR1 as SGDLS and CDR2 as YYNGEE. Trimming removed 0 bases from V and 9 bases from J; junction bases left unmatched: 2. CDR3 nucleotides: TGTGCCAGCAGCGTAGAGAGGGGGCAAGCTTTCTTT. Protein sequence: CASSVERGQAFF.

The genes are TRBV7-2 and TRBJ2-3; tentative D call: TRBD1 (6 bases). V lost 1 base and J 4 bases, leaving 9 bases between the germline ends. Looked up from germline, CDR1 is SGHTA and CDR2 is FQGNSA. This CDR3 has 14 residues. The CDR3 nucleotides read TGTGCCAGCAGCTTAGACAGGGTTGCAGATACGCAGTATTTT. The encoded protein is CASSLDRVADTQYF.

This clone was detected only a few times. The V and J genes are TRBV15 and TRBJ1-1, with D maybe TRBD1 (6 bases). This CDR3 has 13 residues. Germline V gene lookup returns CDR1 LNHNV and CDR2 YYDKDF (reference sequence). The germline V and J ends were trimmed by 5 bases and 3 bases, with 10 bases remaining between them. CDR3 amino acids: CATSGRGDTEAFF. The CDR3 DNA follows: TGTGCCACCAGCGGGAGGGGGGACACTGAAGCTTTCTTT.

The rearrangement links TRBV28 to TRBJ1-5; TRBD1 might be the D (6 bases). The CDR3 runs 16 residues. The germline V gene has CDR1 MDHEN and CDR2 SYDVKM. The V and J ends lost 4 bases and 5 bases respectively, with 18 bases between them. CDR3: CASSSVARQVDQPQHF. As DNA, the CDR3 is TGTGCCAGCAGTTCAGTAGCCAGACAGGTCGATCAGCCCCAGCATTTT.

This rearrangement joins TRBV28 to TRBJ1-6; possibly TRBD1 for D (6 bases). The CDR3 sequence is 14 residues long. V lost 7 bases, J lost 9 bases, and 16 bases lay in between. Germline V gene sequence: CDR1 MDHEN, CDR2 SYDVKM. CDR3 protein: CASIDGRGSSPLHF. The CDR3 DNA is TGTGCCAGCATCGATGGCAGGGGTAGTTCACCCCTCCACTTT.

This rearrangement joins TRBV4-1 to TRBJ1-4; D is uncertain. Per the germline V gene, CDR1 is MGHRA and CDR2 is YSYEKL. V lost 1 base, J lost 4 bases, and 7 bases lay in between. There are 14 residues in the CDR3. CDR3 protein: CASSQGEINEKLFF. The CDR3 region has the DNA TGCGCCAGCAGCCAAGGCGAGATTAATGAAAAACTGTTTTTT.

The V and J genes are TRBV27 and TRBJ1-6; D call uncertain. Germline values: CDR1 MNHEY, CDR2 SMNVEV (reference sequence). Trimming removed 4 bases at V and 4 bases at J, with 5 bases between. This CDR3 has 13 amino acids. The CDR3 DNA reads TGTGCCAGCAGTTCTCTTTATAATTCACCCCTCCACTTT. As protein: CASSSLYNSPLHF.

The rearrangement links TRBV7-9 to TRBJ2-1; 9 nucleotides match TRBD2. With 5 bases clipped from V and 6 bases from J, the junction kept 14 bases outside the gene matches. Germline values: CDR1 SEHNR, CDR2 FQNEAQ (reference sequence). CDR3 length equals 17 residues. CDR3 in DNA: TGTGCCAGCAGCCGTAGGAAGGGAGCGGGAGGAGGCAATGAGCAGTTCTTC. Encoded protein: CASSRRKGAGGGNEQFF.

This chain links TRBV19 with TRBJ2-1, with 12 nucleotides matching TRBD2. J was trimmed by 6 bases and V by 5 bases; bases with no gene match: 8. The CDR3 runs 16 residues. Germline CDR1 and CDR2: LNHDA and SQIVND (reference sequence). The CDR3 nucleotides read TGTGCCAGTAGTCCCCGACTAGCGGGAGAGGGCAATGAGCAGTTCTTC. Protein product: CASSPRLAGEGNEQFF.

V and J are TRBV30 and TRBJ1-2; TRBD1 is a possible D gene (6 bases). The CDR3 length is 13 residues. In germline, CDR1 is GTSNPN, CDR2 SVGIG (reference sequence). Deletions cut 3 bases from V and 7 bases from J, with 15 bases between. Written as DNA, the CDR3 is TGTGCCTGGAGCCCTCTCGACAGGCGTGGCTACACCTTC. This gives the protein CAWSPLDRRGYTF.

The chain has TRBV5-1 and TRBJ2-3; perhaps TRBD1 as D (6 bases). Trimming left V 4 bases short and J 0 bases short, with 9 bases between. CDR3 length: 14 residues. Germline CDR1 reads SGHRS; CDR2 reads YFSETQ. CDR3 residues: CASSGQTSTDTQYF. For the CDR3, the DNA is TGCGCCAGCAGCGGACAGACAAGCACAGATACGCAGTATTTT.

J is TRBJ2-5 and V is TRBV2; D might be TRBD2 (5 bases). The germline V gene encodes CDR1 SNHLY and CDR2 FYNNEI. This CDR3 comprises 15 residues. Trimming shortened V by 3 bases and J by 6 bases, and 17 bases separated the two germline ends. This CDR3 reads CASSERAGGFQTQYF. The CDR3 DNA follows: TGTGCCAGCAGTGAGAGGGCGGGTGGGTTTCAGACCCAGTACTTC.

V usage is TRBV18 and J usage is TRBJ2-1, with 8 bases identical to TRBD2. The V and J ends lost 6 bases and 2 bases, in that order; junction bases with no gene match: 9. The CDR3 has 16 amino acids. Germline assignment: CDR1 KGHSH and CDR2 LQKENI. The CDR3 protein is CASSRAGTRTYNEQFF. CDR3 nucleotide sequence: TGTGCCAGCTCTCGCGCCGGGACTAGAACCTACAATGAGCAGTTCTTC. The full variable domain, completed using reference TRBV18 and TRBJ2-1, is NAGVMQNPRHLVRRRGQEARLRCSPMKGHSHVYWYRQLPEEGLKFMVYLQKENIIDESGMPKERFSAEFPKEGPSILRIQQVVRGDSAAYFCASSRAGTRTYNEQFFGPGTRLTVL.

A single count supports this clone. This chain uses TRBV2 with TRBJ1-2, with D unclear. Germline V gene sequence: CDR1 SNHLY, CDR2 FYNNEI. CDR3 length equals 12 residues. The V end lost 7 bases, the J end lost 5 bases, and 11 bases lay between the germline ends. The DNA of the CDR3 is TGTGCCAGCAAGGGCGAGGGTTATGGCTACACCTTC. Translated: CASKGEGYGYTF.

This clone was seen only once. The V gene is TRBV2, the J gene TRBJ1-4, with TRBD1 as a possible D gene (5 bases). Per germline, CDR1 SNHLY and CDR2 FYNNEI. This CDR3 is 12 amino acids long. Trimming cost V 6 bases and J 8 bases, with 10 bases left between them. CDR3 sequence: CASRSGKEKLFF. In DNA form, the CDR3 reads TGTGCCAGCAGATCAGGGAAAGAAAAACTGTTTTTT.

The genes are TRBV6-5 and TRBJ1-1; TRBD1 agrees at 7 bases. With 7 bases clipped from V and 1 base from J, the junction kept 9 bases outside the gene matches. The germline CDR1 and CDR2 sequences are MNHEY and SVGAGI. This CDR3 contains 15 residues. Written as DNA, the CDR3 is TGTGCCAGCATTCAAACCGGGACAGAGAACACTGAAGCTTTCTTT. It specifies CASIQTGTENTEAFF.

The CDR3 DNA follows: TGTGCCAGCAGCTTAGGAGACAGGGACAATCAGCCCCAGCATTTT. This translates into CASSLGDRDNQPQHF. The chain joins TRBV7-8 to TRBJ1-5, with TRBD1 matching over 7 bases. The V gene's germline CDR1 is SGHVS and CDR2 FQNEAQ. This CDR3 comprises 15 residues. Germline trimming cut 1 base from V and 3 bases from J; bases unmatched to any gene: 3. Full variable domain (remainder filled in from reference TRBV7-8 and TRBJ1-5): GAGVSQSPRYKVAKRGQDVALRCDPISGHVSLFWYQQALGQGPEFLTYFQNEAQLDKSGLPSDRFFAERPEGSVSTLKIQRTQQEDSAVYLCASSLGDRDNQPQHFGDGTRLSIL.

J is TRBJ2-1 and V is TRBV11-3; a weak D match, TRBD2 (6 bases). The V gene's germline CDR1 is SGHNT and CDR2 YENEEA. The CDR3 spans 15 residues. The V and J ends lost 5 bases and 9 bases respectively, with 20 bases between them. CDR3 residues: CASSPGGTLSSEQFF. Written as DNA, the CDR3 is TGTGCCAGCAGCCCAGGCGGGACCCTGAGCAGTGAGCAGTTCTTC.

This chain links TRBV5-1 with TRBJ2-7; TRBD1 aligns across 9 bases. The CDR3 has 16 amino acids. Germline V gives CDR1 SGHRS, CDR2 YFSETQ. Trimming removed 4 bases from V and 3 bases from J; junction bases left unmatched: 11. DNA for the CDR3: TGCGCCAGCAGCCCTATGACAGGGGGTGAGGGCTACGAGCAGTACTTC. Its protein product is CASSPMTGGEGYEQYF.

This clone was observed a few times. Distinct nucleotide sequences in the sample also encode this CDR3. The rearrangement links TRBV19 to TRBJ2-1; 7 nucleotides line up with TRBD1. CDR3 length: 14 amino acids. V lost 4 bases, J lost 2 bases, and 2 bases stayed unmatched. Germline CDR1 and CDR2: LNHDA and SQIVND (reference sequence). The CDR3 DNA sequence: TGTGCCAGTAGTAAAGGGGGCCCCTACAATGAGCAGTTCTTC. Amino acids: CASSKGGPYNEQFF.

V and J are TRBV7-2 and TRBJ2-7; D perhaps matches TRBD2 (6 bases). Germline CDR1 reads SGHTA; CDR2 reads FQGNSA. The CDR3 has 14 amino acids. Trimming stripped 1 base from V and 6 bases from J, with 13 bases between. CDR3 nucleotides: TGTGCCAGCAGCTTAGGCGGGATACCAGGCGAGCAGTACTTC. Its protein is CASSLGGIPGEQYF.

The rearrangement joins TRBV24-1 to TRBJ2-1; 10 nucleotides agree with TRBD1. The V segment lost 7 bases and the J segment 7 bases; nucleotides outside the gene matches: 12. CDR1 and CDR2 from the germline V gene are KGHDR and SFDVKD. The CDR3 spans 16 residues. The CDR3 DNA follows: TGTGCCACCAGGACCTCCGGGACAGGGGAGTGGAATGAGCAGTTCTTC. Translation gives CATRTSGTGEWNEQFF.

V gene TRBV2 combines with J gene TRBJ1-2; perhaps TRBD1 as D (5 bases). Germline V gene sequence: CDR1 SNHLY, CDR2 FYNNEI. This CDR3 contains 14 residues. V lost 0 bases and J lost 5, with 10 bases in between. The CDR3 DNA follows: TGTGCCAGCAGTGAAGCGCCAGGGTTGTATGGCTACACCTTC. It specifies CASSEAPGLYGYTF.

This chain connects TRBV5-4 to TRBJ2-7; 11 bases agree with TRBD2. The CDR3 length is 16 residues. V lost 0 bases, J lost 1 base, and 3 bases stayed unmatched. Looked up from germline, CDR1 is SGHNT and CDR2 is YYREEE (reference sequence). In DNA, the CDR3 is TGTGCCAGCAGCTTGGGGCTAGCGGGAGGTTCCTACGAGCAGTACTTC. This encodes CASSLGLAGGSYEQYF.